This record covers a single TCR beta chain. No antigen is known for it. This sample was included in a study of CD4 T cells in relation to SARS-CoV-2 and coronaviruses. Study-wide findings and caveats: The assay detects memory recall responses, not culture-primed primary responses.

V lost 1 base to trimming and J lost 3 bases; unmatched junction nucleotides: 5. The germline V gene has CDR1 SGHDT and CDR2 YYEEEE. This CDR3 is built from 16 residues. CD4+ T cells from unexposed donors were obtained before the COVID-19 pandemic (2011-2018). Deep TCR-beta sequencing used DNA from uncultured naive and memory CD4+ T cells. TCRdb's table, derived via immunoSEQ multiplex PCR, lists solely in-frame clones and lacks some. The table has tens of thousands of clones, more than 85% seen once. The TCR comes from a human donor in good health. Sequences were obtained from naive CD4+ T cells from PBMCs. Sample subset: naive CD4+ T cells isolated by negative enrichment. The V call is TRBV5-6, the J call TRBJ2-1; TRBD2 agrees at 9 bases. The CDR3 bases are TGTGCCAGCAGCTTGTTGCGGGGGGGCGTCTACAATGAGCAGTTCTTC. Translating it yields CASSLLRGGVYNEQFF.